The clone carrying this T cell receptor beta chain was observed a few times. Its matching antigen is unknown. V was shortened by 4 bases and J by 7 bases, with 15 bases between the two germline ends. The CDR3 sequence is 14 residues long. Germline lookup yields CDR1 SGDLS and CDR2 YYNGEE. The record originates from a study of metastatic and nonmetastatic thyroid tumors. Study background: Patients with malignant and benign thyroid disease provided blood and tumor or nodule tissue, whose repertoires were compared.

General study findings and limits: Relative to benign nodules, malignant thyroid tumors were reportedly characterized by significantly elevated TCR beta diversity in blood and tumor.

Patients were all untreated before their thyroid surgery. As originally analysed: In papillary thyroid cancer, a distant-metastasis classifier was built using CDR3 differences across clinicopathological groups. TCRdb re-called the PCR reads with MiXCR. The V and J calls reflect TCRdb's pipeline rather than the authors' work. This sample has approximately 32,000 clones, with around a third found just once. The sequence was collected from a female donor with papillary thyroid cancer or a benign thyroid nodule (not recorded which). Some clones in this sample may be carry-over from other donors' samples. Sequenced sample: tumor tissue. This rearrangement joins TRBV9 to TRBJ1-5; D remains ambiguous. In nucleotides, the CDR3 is TGTGCCAGCAGCACCGACGGAGGCAGCCAGCCCCAGCATTTT. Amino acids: CASSTDGGSQPQHF.